Following are 11 T cell receptor beta chains from one sample sequenced in a study of T cell responses to AZD1222 COVID-19 vaccine. The table came from immunoSEQ multiplex PCR; TCRdb's copy has only in-frame clones and leaves some out. The table shows about 92,000 clones, with approximately 91% occurring only once. The sample here was peripheral blood, taken on day 0 of AZD1222 vaccination. These receptors all come from an adult in good health.

The chain recombines TRBV3-1 (or the pseudogene TRBV3-2) with TRBJ2-7, with D perhaps TRBD1 or TRBD2 (5 bases each). V was shortened by 0 bases and J by 4 bases, with 7 bases between the two germline ends. Per the germline V gene, CDR1 is LGHDT and CDR2 is YNNKEL (reference sequence). The CDR3 length is 13 residues. CDR3 sequence (DNA): TGTGCCAGCAGCCAAGAGGGGGTGTACGAGCAGTACTTC. It translates to CASSQEGVYEQYF.

V and J are TRBV3-1 (or the pseudogene TRBV3-2) and TRBJ1-2, with D unresolved. V was clipped by 1 base and J by 4 bases, with 10 bases between them. Per germline, CDR1 LGHDT and CDR2 YNNKEL (reference sequence). The CDR3 extends over 14 amino acids. The CDR3 coding sequence is TGTGCCAGCAGCCAAGGCCAGTCGAGCTATGGCTACACCTTC. Residues: CASSQGQSSYGYTF.

The chain uses TRBV18 and TRBJ2-4; D remains ambiguous. The germline CDR1 and CDR2 sequences are KGHSH and LQKENI. This CDR3 spans 15 amino acids. The ends were cut back, 3 bases at V and 0 bases at J, with 9 bases in the middle. The CDR3 sequence is CASSPTVVAKNIQYF. CDR3 bases: TGTGCCAGCTCACCTACAGTGGTAGCCAAAAACATTCAGTACTTC.

This clone was observed a single time. This chain links TRBV19 with TRBJ1-2, with D perhaps TRBD1 (5 bases). From germline, CDR1 is LNHDA and CDR2 SQIVND (reference sequence). Trimming shortened V by 3 bases and J by 3 bases, and 8 bases separated the two germline ends. The CDR3 contains 13 residues. This CDR3 reads CASSIRVHYGYTF. The CDR3 DNA reads as TGTGCCAGTAGTATCAGGGTACACTATGGCTACACCTTC.

The genes are TRBV5-1 and TRBJ1-4; 7 bases are a match to TRBD1. The CDR3 extends over 15 amino acids. J gave up 0 bases and V 5 bases, and 4 bases lay outside the gene matches. Germline V gives CDR1 SGHRS, CDR2 YFSETQ. The CDR3 protein is CASSGQAATNEKLFF. Written as DNA, the CDR3 is TGCGCCAGCAGTGGACAGGCTGCAACTAATGAAAAACTGTTTTTT.

The chain uses TRBV7-2 and TRBJ2-1, with D possibly matching TRBD1 (5 bases). CDR3 length: 11 residues. In germline, CDR1 is SGHTA, CDR2 FQGNSA. Trimming pared 9 bases from V and 8 bases from J, leaving 11 bases between. The chain's CDR3 is CASKKGHEQFF. CDR3 nucleotide sequence: TGTGCCAGTAAAAAGGGGCATGAGCAGTTCTTC.

This clone was seen once. The chain carries TRBV4-1 and TRBJ1-4; tentative D call: TRBD1 (5 bases). V was cut by 4 bases and J by 8 bases, with 11 bases left in between. Germline values: CDR1 MGHRA, CDR2 YSYEKL. This CDR3 has 13 amino acids. CDR3 in amino acids: CASSLGDVEKLFF. The DNA of the CDR3 is TGCGCCAGCAGCCTAGGGGATGTCGAAAAACTGTTTTTT.

CDR3 DNA sequence: TGTGCCAGCAGCTTAATGGGACAGGGGAACACCGGGGAGCTGTTTTTT. It specifies CASSLMGQGNTGELFF. The chain has TRBV7-3 and TRBJ2-2, with TRBD1 matching 9 bases. This CDR3 has 16 residues. Germline V gene lookup returns CDR1 SGHTA and CDR2 FQGTGA. J lost 1 base, V lost 1 base, and 1 base had no gene match.

This chain uses TRBV18 with TRBJ2-7; D is uncertain. Germline assignment: CDR1 KGHSH and CDR2 LQKENI. This CDR3 has 14 amino acids. Deletions cut 0 bases from V and 1 base from J, with 7 bases between. The chain's CDR3 is CASSPPAFSYEQYF. The CDR3 DNA is TGTGCCAGCTCACCACCGGCTTTTTCCTACGAGCAGTACTTC.

The chain is built from TRBV7-2 and TRBJ1-1; D is ambiguous. CDR1 and CDR2 from the germline V gene are SGHTA and FQGNSA. This CDR3 is 18 amino acids long. V lost 2 bases and J 3 bases, leaving 22 bases between the germline ends. The CDR3 bases are TGTGCCAGCAGCTTATTGGCCTTGATCAAGGGCGATGACACTGAAGCTTTCTTT. Protein sequence: CASSLLALIKGDDTEAFF.

V is TRBV7-2 and J is TRBJ1-4, with no clear D. V dropped 1 base and J dropped 7 bases, with 16 bases sitting between them. Per the germline V gene, CDR1 is SGHTA and CDR2 is FQGNSA. The CDR3 totals 16 residues. The CDR3 coding sequence is TGTGCCAGCAGCTTAGGGTCGAGGACCTACACTGAAAAACTGTTTTTT. Translation gives CASSLGSRTYTEKLFF.